The clone carrying this T cell receptor beta chain was found a few times. Its antigen remains unidentified. The sample is drawn from a study of T cell repertoires in cytomegalovirus infection. In the study overall: Public TCR beta signatures provided an indication of both CMV infection and a matching HLA type. Findings of the study overall: Dominant in the ex vivo response were TCR beta clonotypes restricted by HLA-C and specific for CMV. The cumulative frequency of public TCR beta families identified carriers of CMV plus the relevant HLA.

Each CDR3 protein gets one entry after TCRdb re-called the reads with MiXCR. The table has about 130,000 distinct CDR3 sequences, around 25% seen once. Looked up from germline, CDR1 is MNHNS and CDR2 is SASEGT. This CDR3 has 12 amino acids. Trimming took 3 bases from V and 6 from J, leaving 9 bases between them. Sequenced sample: PBMCs, sequenced either directly or after in vitro stimulation (not recorded which). The rearrangement links TRBV6-1 to TRBJ2-7; perhaps TRBD2 as D (6 bases). This TCR came from a human donor in good health (CMV status not recorded). Some clones in this sample may be carry-over from other donors' samples. The DNA of the CDR3 is TGTGCCAGCAGTGAGGGAGCGGGCGAGCAGTACGTC. It translates to CASSEGAGEQYV.